The rows below give T cell receptor beta chains drawn from one sample of a study of OX40 agonist ivuxolimab in advanced cancers. Only in-frame clones appear in the TCRdb table, and some are missing; sequencing was by immunoSEQ multiplex PCR. The sample holds 100,000 or so clones; 92% are singletons and the top ten take more than 3%. The specimen was CD4+ or CD8+ T cells sorted from blood, collected in a trial of the OX40 agonist ivuxolimab. These receptors all come from an adult with an advanced solid tumor such as melanoma, head and neck, liver or kidney cancer. Each CDR3 is given with its conserved first and last residue. The D gene is left open where the match is weak. Only part of the rows carry a size: once, few, many, or a class if the clone is expanded.

J	D	size	V	CDR3	DNA
TRBJ1-1	-	few	TRBV6-5	CASSYSGSENTEAFF	TGTGCCAGCAGTTACTCGGGCAGTGAGAACACTGAAGCTTTCTTT
TRBJ2-7	TRBD1	-	TRBV29-1	CSVLPGQSSYEQYF	TGCAGCGTTTTACCGGGACAGAGCTCCTACGAGCAGTACTTC
TRBJ1-1	-	-	TRBV27	CASSLSPLNTEAFF	TGTGCCAGCAGTTTATCGCCGCTGAACACTGAAGCTTTCTTT
TRBJ1-2	-	-	TRBV7-9	CASSLVGGPRNYGYTF	TGTGCCAGCAGCTTAGTAGGGGGGCCTAGGAACTATGGCTACACCTTC
TRBJ1-4	-	-	TRBV27	CASSLSALTTNEKLFF	TGTGCCAGCAGTTTATCGGCACTAACAACTAATGAAAAACTGTTTTTT
TRBJ2-7	TRBD1	-	TRBV15	CATSPDRVHEQYF	TGTGCCACCAGCCCGGACAGGGTCCACGAGCAGTACTTC
TRBJ2-1	-	-	TRBV29-1	CSVEIRYNEQFF	TGCAGCGTTGAAATACGCTACAATGAGCAGTTCTTC
TRBJ2-3	-	-	TRBV2	CASSGRGGPPTDTQYF	TGTGCCAGCAGTGGTCGCGGGGGCCCCCCCACAGATACGCAGTATTTT
TRBJ2-2	-	-	TRBV29-1	CSVGARGELFF	TGCAGCGTTGGAGCGCGCGGGGAGCTGTTTTTT
TRBJ2-2	-	-	TRBV2	CASSEAYTGELFF	TGTGCCAGCAGTGAAGCCTACACCGGGGAGCTGTTTTTT
TRBJ1-3	-	-	TRBV2	CASSEAPGRKSSGNTIYF	TGTGCCAGCAGTGAAGCGCCGGGACGAAAGAGCTCTGGAAACACCATATATTTT
TRBJ1-5	-	-	TRBV19	CASSSYNQPQHF	TGTGCCAGTAGTTCTTACAATCAGCCCCAGCATTTT
TRBJ2-7	-	-	TRBV5-1	CASSLGGGPYEQYF	TGCGCCAGCAGCTTGGGTGGGGGCCCCTACGAGCAGTACTTC
TRBJ1-5	-	-	TRBV5-6	CASSYGTFNQPQHF	TGTGCCAGCAGCTACGGAACATTCAATCAGCCCCAGCATTTT
TRBJ2-7	-	-	TRBV27	CASSKNGYTYEQYF	TGTGCCAGCAGTAAAAACGGGTATACCTACGAGCAGTACTTC
TRBJ2-1	-	once	TRBV4-1	CASSQDSGIFNEQFF	TGCGCCAGCAGCCAAGATTCCGGGATTTTCAATGAGCAGTTCTTC
TRBJ1-1	-	-	TRBV27	CASSPGANTEAFF	TGTGCCAGCAGTCCCGGTGCGAACACTGAAGCTTTCTTT
TRBJ1-2	-	once	TRBV10-2	CASSESPGDIYYGYTF	TGCGCCAGCAGTGAGTCGCCAGGGGACATATACTATGGCTACACCTTC
TRBJ2-5	-	-	TRBV5-1	CASSLGGKRQETQYF	TGCGCCAGCAGCTTGGGGGGGAAACGGCAGGAGACCCAGTACTTC
TRBJ2-5	TRBD2	once	TRBV7-7	CASSEAGWGETQYF	TGTGCTAGCAGTGAAGCGGGGTGGGGCGAGACCCAGTACTTC
TRBJ2-1	TRBD2	-	TRBV6-6	CASSFLAGSSYNEQFF	TGTGCCAGCAGTTTTCTAGCGGGGAGCTCCTACAATGAGCAGTTCTTC
TRBJ1-2	TRBD1	-	TRBV4-1	CASSQVVGQGARNYGYTF	TGCGCCAGCAGCCAAGTTGTTGGACAGGGGGCGAGGAACTATGGCTACACCTTC
TRBJ1-1	-	-	TRBV15	CATSRGWERTEAFF	TGTGCCACCAGCAGAGGATGGGAGCGGACTGAAGCTTTCTTT
TRBJ2-1	TRBD2	-	TRBV5-1	CASSPPVAGFGNEQFF	TGCGCCAGCAGCCCTCCCGTAGCGGGATTCGGGAATGAGCAGTTCTTC
TRBJ1-5	-	-	TRBV6-1	CASREQTTRGQPQHF	TGTGCCAGCAGGGAGCAGACAACCCGGGGTCAGCCCCAGCATTTT
TRBJ1-1	-	-	TRBV4-3	CASSSARYNTEAFF	TGCGCCAGCAGCTCTGCTAGGTATAACACTGAAGCTTTCTTT
TRBJ1-4	-	once	TRBV15	CATSRPGAAEEKLFF	TGTGCCACCAGCAGGCCAGGGGCCGCGGAAGAAAAACTGTTTTTT
TRBJ2-7	TRBD1	-	TRBV10-3	CAISESPTGGGNYEQYF	TGTGCCATCAGTGAGTCCCCTACAGGGGGCGGGAACTACGAGCAGTACTTC
TRBJ2-7	TRBD1	once	TRBV4-1	CASRQGAIGEQYF	TGCGCCAGCAGACAGGGGGCAATTGGCGAGCAGTACTTC
TRBJ1-4	TRBD1	-	TRBV27	CASSARTGANEKLFF	TGTGCCAGCAGCGCCCGGACAGGGGCGAATGAAAAACTGTTTTTT
TRBJ2-6	TRBD1	-	TRBV7-9	CASSRDRGRFGANVLTF	TGTGCCAGCAGCCGGGACAGGGGGCGATTTGGGGCCAACGTCCTGACTTTC
TRBJ1-2	-	-	TRBV21-1	CASSKVGGDGGYTF	TGTGCCAGCAGCAAAGTCGGGGGTGATGGAGGCTACACCTTC
TRBJ1-1	TRBD1	once	TRBV4-1	CASSQGFRQGYQAFF	TGCGCCAGCAGCCAAGGCTTCCGACAGGGTTACCAAGCTTTCTTT
TRBJ1-1	-	-	TRBV30	CAWRTDGNTEAFF	TGTGCCTGGAGGACGGACGGGAACACTGAAGCTTTCTTT
TRBJ2-3	-	-	TRBV9	CASSEEGGSTDTQYF	TGTGCCAGCAGCGAAGAGGGGGGGAGCACAGATACGCAGTATTTT
TRBJ1-5	TRBD1	-	TRBV25-1	CASSFPRTGSNQPQHF	TGTGCCAGCAGTTTCCCTCGGACAGGGAGCAATCAGCCCCAGCATTTT
TRBJ2-2	-	-	TRBV19	CASSIVGGNTGELFF	TGTGCCAGTAGTATAGTAGGCGGGAACACCGGGGAGCTGTTTTTT
TRBJ2-7	-	-	TRBV6-5	CASSYSRAVSSYEQYF	TGTGCCAGCAGTTACTCGAGAGCCGTAAGCTCCTACGAGCAGTACTTC
TRBJ1-2	TRBD1	-	TRBV5-1	CASSLPRDREAYGYTF	TGCGCCAGCAGCTTGCCCCGGGACAGGGAAGCCTATGGCTACACCTTC
TRBJ2-2	-	-	TRBV5-6	CASSFGTHTGELFF	TGTGCCAGCAGCTTCGGGACGCACACCGGGGAGCTGTTTTTT
TRBJ2-1	TRBD2	-	TRBV7-6	CASSSLAGSNEQFF	TGTGCCAGCAGCTCACTAGCGGGAAGTAATGAGCAGTTCTTC
TRBJ2-7	TRBD1	-	TRBV4-1	CASSQARTGSYEQYF	TGCGCCAGCAGCCAAGCCAGGACAGGGTCCTACGAGCAGTACTTC
TRBJ2-1	TRBD2	-	TRBV2	CASLGLASNEQFF	TGTGCCAGCCTGGGACTAGCGAGTAATGAGCAGTTCTTC
TRBJ2-5	-	-	TRBV7-9	CASSRETQYF	TGTGCCAGCAGTCGAGAGACCCAGTACTTC
TRBJ2-1	-	once	TRBV29-1	CSVRTGYNEQFF	TGCAGCGTCCGGACGGGCTACAATGAGCAGTTCTTC
TRBJ2-5	-	-	TRBV27	CASSLSHRLQETQYF	TGTGCCAGCAGTTTATCGCACAGACTCCAAGAGACCCAGTACTTC
TRBJ1-1	-	-	TRBV7-6	CASSLRGYNTEAFF	TGTGCCAGCAGCTTGAGGGGTTATAACACTGAAGCTTTCTTT
TRBJ2-1	TRBD2	-	TRBV4-1	CASSQETGGEQFF	TGCGCCAGCAGCCAAGAAACGGGAGGGGAGCAGTTCTTC
TRBJ1-2	-	-	TRBV27	CASSLGQGIYGYTF	TGTGCCAGCAGTTTGGGCCAGGGGATCTATGGCTACACCTTC
TRBJ1-1	-	-	TRBV19	CASSKGERTEAFF	TGTGCCAGTAGTAAGGGGGAGAGGACTGAAGCTTTCTTT
TRBJ1-5	TRBD1	-	TRBV5-5	CASSLATGREQPQHF	TGTGCCAGCAGCTTGGCGACAGGGCGGGAGCAGCCCCAGCATTTT
TRBJ1-4	-	-	TRBV5-1	CASSLRALNANEKLFF	TGCGCCAGCAGCCTCCGGGCCCTAAATGCGAATGAAAAACTGTTTTTT
TRBJ2-1	TRBD2	-	TRBV9	CASSAGLAINNEQFF	TGTGCCAGCAGCGCGGGACTAGCAATCAACAATGAGCAGTTCTTC
TRBJ2-7	TRBD2	once	TRBV5-1	CASSPSGRSYEQYF	TGCGCCAGCAGCCCTAGCGGGAGATCCTACGAGCAGTACTTC
TRBJ1-6	TRBD1	-	TRBV9	CASSPNRGLNSPLHF	TGTGCCAGCAGTCCGAACAGGGGATTAAATTCACCCCTCCACTTT
TRBJ2-7	-	-	TRBV20-1	CSARVQYEQYF	TGCAGTGCTAGAGTACAGTACGAGCAGTACTTC
TRBJ2-5	-	-	TRBV6-5	CASSSDSQETQYF	TGTGCCAGCAGTTCGGACTCCCAAGAGACCCAGTACTTC
TRBJ2-7	-	-	TRBV27	CASSSSRNSEQYF	TGTGCCAGCAGTTCATCTAGGAACTCCGAGCAGTACTTC